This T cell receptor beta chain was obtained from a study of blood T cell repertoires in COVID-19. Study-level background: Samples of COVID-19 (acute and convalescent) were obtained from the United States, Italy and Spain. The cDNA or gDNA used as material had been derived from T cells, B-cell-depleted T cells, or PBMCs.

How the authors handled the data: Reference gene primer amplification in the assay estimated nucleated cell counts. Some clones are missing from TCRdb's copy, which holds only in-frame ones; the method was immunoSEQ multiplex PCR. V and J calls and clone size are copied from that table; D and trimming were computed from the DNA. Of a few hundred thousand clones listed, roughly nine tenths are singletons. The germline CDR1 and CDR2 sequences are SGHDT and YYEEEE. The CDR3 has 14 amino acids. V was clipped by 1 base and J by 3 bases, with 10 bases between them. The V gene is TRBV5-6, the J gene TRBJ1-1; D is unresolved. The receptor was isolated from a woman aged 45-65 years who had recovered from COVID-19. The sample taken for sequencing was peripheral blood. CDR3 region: CASSLSEPYTEAFF. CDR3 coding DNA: TGTGCCAGCAGCTTGTCCGAGCCTTACACTGAAGCTTTCTTT.